This T cell receptor (beta chain) is drawn from a study of T cells in Graves' hyperthyroidism and ophthalmopathy. This clonotype was recorded many times. Fresh peripheral blood, approximately 10 ml, was the source of the PBMCs. It was RNA transcripts that yielded the amplified TCR beta CDR3 regions. Using the HTBI primer set, a first-round RT-PCR was run on the TCR CDR3. TCRdb reprocessed the multiplex PCR reads with MiXCR, giving one entry per CDR3 protein. The table includes about 560,000 distinct CDR3 sequences, 15% to 20% detected once. This TCR was recovered from a woman younger than 35 with Graves' hyperthyroidism. Sequenced input: blood.

The DNA for the CDR3 is TGTGCCAGCAGAACGGGACTAGCCGACAATGAGCAGTTCTTC. Protein product: CASRTGLADNEQFF. The chain is built from TRBV6-1 and TRBJ2-1; 9 bases align to TRBD2. Germline V CDR1 and CDR2: MNHNS, SASEGT. J gave up 5 bases and V 6 bases, and 5 bases lay outside the gene matches. CDR3 length equals 14 residues.